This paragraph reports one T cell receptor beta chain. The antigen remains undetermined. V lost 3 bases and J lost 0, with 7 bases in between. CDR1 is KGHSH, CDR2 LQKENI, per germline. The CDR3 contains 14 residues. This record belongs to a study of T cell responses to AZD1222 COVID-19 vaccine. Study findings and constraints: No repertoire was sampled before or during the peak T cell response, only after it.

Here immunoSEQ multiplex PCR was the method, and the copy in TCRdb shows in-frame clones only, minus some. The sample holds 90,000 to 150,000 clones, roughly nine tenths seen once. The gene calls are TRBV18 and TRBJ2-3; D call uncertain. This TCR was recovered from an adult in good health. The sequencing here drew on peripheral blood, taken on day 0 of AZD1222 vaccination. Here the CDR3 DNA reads TGTGCCAGCTCACCCTTGCCTAGCACAGATACGCAGTATTTT. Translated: CASSPLPSTDTQYF. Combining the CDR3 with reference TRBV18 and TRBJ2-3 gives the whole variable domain NAGVMQNPRHLVRRRGQEARLRCSPMKGHSHVYWYRQLPEEGLKFMVYLQKENIIDESGMPKERFSAEFPKEGPSILRIQQVVRGDSAAYFCASSPLPSTDTQYFGPGTRLTVL.